These 10 T cell receptor beta chains were all obtained from the same sample, sequenced in a study of blood T cell repertoires in COVID-19. Only in-frame clones appear in the TCRdb table, and some are missing; sequencing was by immunoSEQ multiplex PCR. Among 450,000 or so clones listed, nearly 90% were seen once. The sequenced material came from peripheral blood. All receptors come from a man younger than 30 with COVID-19, enrolled during active disease.

CDR3: CASSETETDYEQYF. As DNA, the CDR3 is TGCGCCAGCAGTGAGACAGAAACAGACTACGAGCAGTACTTC. The V call is TRBV10-1, the J call TRBJ2-7; D not certain. The V end lost 2 bases, the J end lost 3 bases, and 11 bases lay between the germline ends. There are 14 residues in the CDR3. In germline, CDR1 is WNHNN, CDR2 SYGVQD (reference sequence).

The rearrangement joins TRBV5-8 to TRBJ1-2; D is perhaps TRBD1 (5 bases). V dropped 4 bases and J dropped 8 bases, with 18 bases sitting between them. The CDR3 sequence is 14 residues long. Germline V lookup: CDR1 SGHTS, CDR2 YDEGEE. Here the CDR3 DNA reads TGTGCCAGCAGCCCCGGGACTGATGAATTCGGCTACACCTTC. This encodes CASSPGTDEFGYTF.

This clone was counted a single time. This chain connects TRBV29-1 to TRBJ2-7, with 7 bases matching TRBD2. The CDR3 totals 13 residues. The V gene's germline CDR1 is SQVTM and CDR2 ANQGSEA. The junction had 6 bases not matched to a gene; V was cut back by 4 bases and J by 3 bases. The CDR3 DNA sequence: TGCAGCGTTGGTACTAGCGATCTCTACGAGCAGTACTTC. Protein product: CSVGTSDLYEQYF.

CDR3 DNA sequence: TGTGCCACCAGTGCTGTTCCAGATACGCAGTATTTT. Protein sequence: CATSAVPDTQYF. The chain couples TRBV24-1 to TRBJ2-3; D is undetermined. Trimming shortened V by 5 bases and J by 4 bases, and 6 bases separated the two germline ends. CDR3 size: 12 residues. Germline V lookup: CDR1 KGHDR, CDR2 SFDVKD.

The chain has TRBV7-8 and TRBJ1-2; TRBD1 matches 7 bases. There are 14 residues in the CDR3. Germline V CDR1 and CDR2: SGHVS, FQNEAQ. V dropped 4 bases and J dropped 7; count of bases not matched to a gene: 9. The CDR3 region has the DNA TGTGCCAGCAGCTACGATAACAGGGGAAGTGGCTACACCTTC. The encoded protein is CASSYDNRGSGYTF.

The gene calls are TRBV6-1 and TRBJ2-6; D might be TRBD2 (7 bases). The CDR3 has 17 residues. The germline CDR1 and CDR2 sequences are MNHNS and SASEGT. Deletions cut 6 bases from V and 0 bases from J, with 15 bases between. CDR3 residues: CASREQGGLSGANVLTF. The CDR3 DNA follows: TGTGCCAGCAGGGAACAGGGAGGGCTCTCTGGGGCCAACGTCCTGACTTTC.

Only one count was recorded for this clone. V is TRBV2 and J is TRBJ2-1; D not resolved. Trimming pared 4 bases from V and 8 bases from J, leaving 9 bases between. The CDR3 runs to 12 residues. Germline lookup yields CDR1 SNHLY and CDR2 FYNNEI. The CDR3 here is CASSVVVHEQFF. DNA of the CDR3: TGTGCCAGCAGTGTAGTGGTCCATGAGCAGTTCTTC. Supplemented by reference TRBV2 and TRBJ2-1, the full variable domain reads EPEVTQTPSHQVTQMGQEVILRCVPISNHLYFYWYRQILGQKVEFLVSFYNNEISEKSEIFDDQFSVERPDGSNFTLKIRSTKLEDSAMYFCASSVVVHEQFFGPGTRLTVL.

The rearrangement uses TRBV6-5 and TRBJ2-1; 10 nucleotides align to TRBD2. This CDR3 contains 13 residues. From germline, CDR1 is MNHEY and CDR2 SVGAGI. J gave up 15 bases and V 2 bases, and 7 bases lay outside the gene matches. Written as DNA, the CDR3 is TGTGCCAGCAGTTACGGGCTAGCGGGAGAGGCGTTCTTC. Translation: CASSYGLAGEAFF.

This chain connects TRBV19 to TRBJ2-7; D remains unclear. The CDR3 runs 12 residues. Germline CDR1 is LNHDA and CDR2 is SQIVND (reference sequence). With 3 bases removed from V and 3 bases from J, the gap between germline ends came to 6 bases. The DNA of the CDR3 is TGTGCCAGTAGTATTTCAGACTACGAGCAGTACTTC. It is translated as CASSISDYEQYF.

The chain joins TRBV2 to TRBJ2-6; 7 positions agree with TRBD1. The junction had 12 bases not matched to a gene; V was cut back by 7 bases and J by 0 bases. The CDR3 is 18 residues long. Germline lookup yields CDR1 SNHLY and CDR2 FYNNEI. The CDR3 DNA reads TGTGCCAGCATGAAAATGGACAGGAAATCCTCTGGGGCCAACGTCCTGACTTTC. Translated, it gives CASMKMDRKSSGANVLTF.